This T cell receptor beta chain was recorded in a study of identifying expanded T cells in peripheral blood. Study conclusions and caveats: Variance in clone template counts between approximately two-week samples significantly increased with total template count across all healthy donors. About 1.2 clones differed between technical replicates, versus approximately 16 and 19 over time.

Note on this clone: Its antigen is not identified.

Profiled with immunoSEQ multiplex PCR; TCRdb holds only in-frame clones, not every one. The top ten hold around 3.3% of the sample, which has about 58,000 clones, over 85% seen once. Trimming pared 1 base from V and 3 bases from J, leaving 19 bases between. The CDR3 runs 17 residues. CDR1 and CDR2 (germline): SGHVS, FQNEAQ. No infections or other immune events were documented during collection. The clonotype originates from a person aged 18-70 years in good health. The specimen was blood. The J gene is TRBJ2-7, the V gene TRBV7-8; TRBD2 is a possible D gene (6 bases). Here the CDR3 DNA reads TGTGCCAGCAGCTTAGGATTAGGTCGGGAGATTGGCTACGAGCAGTACTTC. Its protein is CASSLGLGREIGYEQYF.